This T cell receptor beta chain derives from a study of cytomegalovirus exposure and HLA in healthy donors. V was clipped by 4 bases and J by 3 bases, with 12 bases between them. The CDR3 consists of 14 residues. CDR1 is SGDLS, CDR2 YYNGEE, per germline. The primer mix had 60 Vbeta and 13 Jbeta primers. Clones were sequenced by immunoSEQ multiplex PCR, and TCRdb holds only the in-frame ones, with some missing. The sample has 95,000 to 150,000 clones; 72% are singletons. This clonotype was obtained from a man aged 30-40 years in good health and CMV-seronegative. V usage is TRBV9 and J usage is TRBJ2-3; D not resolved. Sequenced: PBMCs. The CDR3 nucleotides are TGTGCCAGCAGCCCCTCCACCGGGACAGATACGCAGTATTTT. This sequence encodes CASSPSTGTDTQYF. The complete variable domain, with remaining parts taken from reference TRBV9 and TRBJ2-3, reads DSGVTQTPKHLITATGQRVTLRCSPRSGDLSVYWYQQSLDQGLQFLIQYYNGEERAKGNILERFSAQQFPDLHSELNLSSLELGDSALYFCASSPSTGTDTQYFGPGTRLTVL.